Listed below are T cell receptor beta chains from one sample, sequenced in a study of blood T cell repertoires in COVID-19. The method was immunoSEQ multiplex PCR; TCRdb's version includes in-frame clones alone and lacks a portion of them. The sample records 200,000 to 250,000 clones, about nine tenths being singletons. The sample consisted of PBMCs or T cells enriched from blood (not recorded which). These receptors came from a woman aged 18-30 years who had recovered from COVID-19. The CDR3 runs from the conserved cysteine through the conserved F or W. Fields, in order: J gene, V gene, D gene, clone size, CDR3 protein, CDR3 DNA. A D gene is named only where the DNA matches it firmly. The size entry is marked missing in some rows and otherwise reads once, few, many or a size class.

>TRBJ1-1|TRBV7-9|NA|once
CASSRRQVNTEAFF
TGTGCCAGCAGCCGCCGACAGGTGAACACTGAAGCTTTCTTT
>TRBJ2-5|TRBV3-1/TRBV3-2|NA|once
CASTNGGRGETQYF
TGTGCCAGCACCAACGGGGGGCGGGGTGAGACCCAGTACTTC
>TRBJ1-2|TRBV27|NA|NA
CASSLSGVDGYTF
TGTGCCAGCAGTTTATCAGGGGTGGATGGCTACACCTTC
>TRBJ2-1|TRBV7-3|TRBD2|NA
CASSPHGRTSGYNEQFF
TGTGCCAGCAGCCCCCATGGGAGGACTAGCGGATACAATGAGCAGTTCTTC
>TRBJ2-3|TRBV3-1/TRBV3-2|NA|NA
CASSQTSTTQYF
TGTGCCAGCAGCCAGACTAGTACAACGCAGTATTTT
>TRBJ1-3|TRBV18|TRBD1|NA
CASSPDRGSGNTIYF
TGTGCCAGCTCGCCTGACAGGGGCTCTGGAAACACCATATATTTT
>TRBJ1-1|TRBV12-3/TRBV12-4|NA|NA
CASSFGGTEAFF
TGTGCCAGCAGTTTCGGGGGAACTGAAGCTTTCTTT
>TRBJ2-7|TRBV6-4|NA|few
CASSRTQGSEQYF
TGTGCCAGCAGCCGAACACAGGGATCCGAGCAGTACTTC
>TRBJ2-3|TRBV5-4|TRBD2|NA
CASSPRGLAGGPGTDTQYF
TGTGCCAGCAGCCCCAGGGGGCTAGCGGGGGGGCCCGGCACAGATACGCAGTATTTT
>TRBJ1-2|TRBV3-1/TRBV3-2|TRBD1|NA
CASSRDREGGYTF
TGTGCCAGCAGCCGGGACAGGGAGGGAGGCTACACCTTC
>TRBJ1-5|TRBV28|TRBD1|NA
CASSLSGQFDQPQHF
TGTGCCAGCAGCCTGTCGGGACAGTTTGACCAGCCCCAGCATTTT
>TRBJ1-3|TRBV6-1|NA|NA
CASSEKSQGSGNTIYF
TGTGCCAGCAGTGAAAAAAGTCAGGGATCTGGAAACACCATATATTTT
>TRBJ1-1|TRBV18|TRBD1|NA
CASSVTTGEAEAFF
TGTGCCAGCTCAGTTACAACAGGGGAGGCTGAAGCTTTCTTT
>TRBJ1-1|TRBV6-2/TRBV6-3|TRBD1|NA
CASSHSTGAEAFF
TGTGCCAGCAGTCACTCGACAGGGGCTGAAGCTTTCTTT
>TRBJ2-1|TRBV28|NA|NA
CASRGAGVGDNEQFF
TGTGCCAGCAGGGGGGCCGGAGTTGGGGACAATGAGCAGTTCTTC
>TRBJ2-7|TRBV12-3/TRBV12-4|NA|NA
CASRGSSVYEQYF
TGTGCCAGCAGAGGTTCTAGCGTCTACGAGCAGTACTTC
>TRBJ1-1|TRBV11-2|NA|NA
CASSFQQGNTEAFF
TGTGCCAGCAGCTTCCAGCAGGGGAACACTGAAGCTTTCTTT
>TRBJ1-5|TRBV2|TRBD1|NA
CASRGTGHQPQHF
TGTGCCAGCAGGGGGACAGGGCATCAGCCCCAGCATTTT
>TRBJ1-2|TRBV28|TRBD1|NA
CATFQTGWGGYTF
TGTGCCACTTTCCAGACAGGGTGGGGTGGCTACACCTTC
>TRBJ1-4|TRBV5-1|NA|NA
CASSSVGAGQNEKLFF
TGCGCCAGCAGCTCGGTGGGGGCAGGCCAGAATGAAAAACTGTTTTTT
>TRBJ1-2|TRBV12-3/TRBV12-4|TRBD1|NA
CASNKGQNYGYTF
TGTGCCAGCAACAAGGGACAGAACTATGGCTACACCTTC
>TRBJ2-3|TRBV2|NA|NA
CASSLGGQGSDTQYF
TGTGCCAGCAGCCTCGGGGGGCAGGGGTCGGATACGCAGTATTTT
>TRBJ1-1|TRBV5-1|NA|NA
CASSHLTGNMNTEAFF
TGCGCCAGCAGCCACCTGACAGGAAACATGAACACTGAAGCTTTCTTT
>TRBJ1-1|TRBV7-3|NA|NA
CASSLSVTRTANTEAFF
TGTGCCAGCAGCTTGTCGGTGACACGGACAGCGAACACTGAAGCTTTCTTT
>TRBJ2-1|TRBV29-1|NA|NA
CSVERWQDNEQFF
TGCAGCGTTGAACGGTGGCAGGACAATGAGCAGTTCTTC
>TRBJ1-2|TRBV3-1/TRBV3-2|NA|few
CASSQGRGFAYGYTF
TGTGCCAGCAGCCAAGGGCGGGGATTCGCCTATGGCTACACCTTC
>TRBJ2-7|TRBV28|TRBD2|NA
CASSFAREPYEQYF
TGTGCCAGCAGTTTTGCGCGGGAGCCCTACGAGCAGTACTTC
>TRBJ1-1|TRBV10-3|NA|once
CAISDPRSDTEAFF
TGTGCCATCAGTGACCCGAGGTCGGACACTGAAGCTTTCTTT
>TRBJ2-2|TRBV14|NA|NA
CASSHSAWELFF
TGTGCCAGCAGCCACAGCGCCTGGGAGCTGTTTTTT
>TRBJ2-5|TRBV5-1|TRBD2|NA
CASSLGLAGTQETQYF
TGCGCCAGCAGCTTGGGTCTAGCGGGAACCCAAGAGACCCAGTACTTC
>TRBJ2-7|TRBV4-1|TRBD2|NA
CASSQVWGGYEQYF
TGCGCCAGCAGCCAAGTATGGGGGGGGTACGAGCAGTACTTC
>TRBJ2-7|TRBV27|TRBD1|NA
CASSSDRVSYEQYF
TGTGCCAGCAGCTCGGACAGGGTATCCTACGAGCAGTACTTC
>TRBJ2-1|TRBV9|TRBD2|NA
CASSPGEGEQFF
TGTGCCAGCAGCCCCGGGGAGGGTGAGCAGTTCTTC
>TRBJ1-4|TRBV11-3|NA|once
CASSSGGGRDEKLFF
TGTGCCAGCAGCTCGGGCGGGGGCAGGGATGAAAAACTGTTTTTT
>TRBJ1-5|TRBV27|TRBD1|NA
CASRGTGYFNQPQHF
TGTGCCAGCAGGGGGACAGGGTACTTCAATCAGCCCCAGCATTTT
>TRBJ1-1|TRBV5-4|NA|few
CASSLSGARNTEAFF
TGTGCCAGCAGCTTGTCAGGGGCCCGGAACACTGAAGCTTTCTTT
>TRBJ2-3|TRBV19|NA|NA
CASRAGGTDTQYF
TGTGCCAGTAGGGCAGGGGGCACAGATACGCAGTATTTT
>TRBJ2-5|TRBV12-3/TRBV12-4|NA|NA
CASSVTSTETQYF
TGTGCCAGCAGTGTGACTAGTACGGAGACCCAGTACTTC
>TRBJ2-7|TRBV4-2|TRBD1|few
CASSRGGQAFYEQYF
TGTGCCAGCAGCCGAGGGGGACAGGCTTTCTACGAGCAGTACTTC
>TRBJ2-7|TRBV5-1|TRBD2|NA
CASSSTSGPSYEQYF
TGCGCCAGCAGCTCCACTAGCGGGCCCTCCTACGAGCAGTACTTC
>TRBJ2-5|TRBV3-1/TRBV3-2|TRBD2|NA
CASSSRASGGGQETQYF
TGTGCCAGCAGCAGCAGGGCTAGCGGGGGGGGACAAGAGACCCAGTACTTC
>TRBJ2-3|TRBV15|NA|once
CATSRNGRTDTQYF
TGTGCCACCAGCAGGAATGGCCGCACAGATACGCAGTATTTT
>TRBJ1-1|TRBV6-4|NA|NA
CASSDSHLATEAFF
TGTGCCAGCAGTGACTCGCACCTAGCAACTGAAGCTTTCTTT
>TRBJ1-1|TRBV5-4|TRBD1|NA
CASSSPRDRVDTEAFF
TGTGCCAGCAGCTCACCCCGGGACAGGGTAGACACTGAAGCTTTCTTT
>TRBJ1-1|TRBV5-8|NA|NA
CASSRGWGRVNTEAFF
TGTGCCAGCAGCCGAGGTTGGGGGAGGGTGAACACTGAAGCTTTCTTT
>TRBJ1-6|TRBV21-1|NA|few
CASRTGGNPYLANSPLHF
TGTGCCAGCAGAACAGGGGGGAACCCCTATCTGGCTAATTCACCCCTCCACTTT
>TRBJ2-7|TRBV10-3|TRBD1|NA
CAISGAGTVYEQYF
TGTGCCATCAGTGGGGCCGGGACAGTCTACGAGCAGTACTTC
>TRBJ2-1|TRBV19|TRBD2|NA
CASNRERGVYNEQFF
TGTGCCAGTAACCGGGAGCGGGGGGTTTACAATGAGCAGTTCTTC
>TRBJ1-1|TRBV7-3|TRBD1|few
CASSWTGNTEAFF
TGTGCCAGCAGTTGGACAGGGAACACTGAAGCTTTCTTT
>TRBJ2-3|TRBV7-9|NA|NA
CASSLEGTLVTDTQYF
TGTGCCAGCAGCTTAGAAGGGACACTGGTCACAGATACGCAGTATTTT
>TRBJ2-3|TRBV10-1|NA|once
CASSEEVASVDTQYF
TGCGCCAGCAGTGAGGAAGTAGCATCAGTAGATACGCAGTATTTT
>TRBJ1-2|TRBV7-2|NA|NA
CASSLVGIYGYTF
TGTGCCAGCAGCTTGGTCGGGATCTATGGCTACACCTTC
>TRBJ1-1|TRBV2|NA|NA
CASTEYRDENTEAFF
TGTGCCAGCACCGAGTACAGGGACGAGAACACTGAAGCTTTCTTT